Included here is one T cell receptor beta chain sequence, with context. This entry is derived from a study of blood T cell repertoires in COVID-19. Germline CDR1 reads MNHEY; CDR2 reads SVGAGI. This CDR3 has 15 residues. V gave up 8 bases and J gave up 0 bases, with 14 bases separating them. The assay was immunoSEQ multiplex PCR, and TCRdb's table has in-frame clones only and misses some. The data show around 120,000 clones, roughly two thirds seen once. The sequence was collected from a man older than 75 with acute or convalescent COVID-19. The sample taken for sequencing was peripheral blood. This chain links TRBV6-5 with TRBJ1-5; D possibly corresponds to TRBD1 (6 bases). The CDR3 here is CASSSGQYSNQPQHF. As DNA, the CDR3 is TGTGCCAGCTCCTCCGGACAGTATAGCAATCAGCCCCAGCATTTT.